This T cell receptor beta chain was observed in a study of lymphopenia after photon versus proton radiotherapy (dated by TCRdb to the late 2010s). Some background on the complete study: The immunological effects of photon versus proton radiation therapy were compared in patients with gastrointestinal tumors who developed high-grade lymphopenia. The cohort comprised 20 patients with gastrointestinal tumors who received either photon or proton therapy and then developed lymphopenia. The study aimed to characterize how the two radiation modalities differ in their impact on the immune system.

Libraries were constructed by the immunoSEQ multiplex PCR assay. Alongside multiparametric flow cytometry, deep sequencing of rearranged TCR beta loci was used to profile the T cell repertoires. Held by TCRdb, this immuneACCESS table contains in-frame sequences only and omits some clones. Under half of the omission traces to an unresolved V gene where checked; the cause of the rest is unknown. The sample data list roughly 63,000 clones, and approximately 84% of these were observed just once. Clones ranked in the top ten supply about 2% of the sample. Trimming takes 1 base from V and 7 bases from J, and the germline ends sit 13 bases apart. For CDR1 and CDR2, the germline V gene (reference sequence) lists GTSNPN and SVGIG. The CDR3 holds 14 amino acids from the cysteine to the phenylalanine. The kept DNA is CDR3 alone, 42 bases in frame from the first base. Study-level results and caveats: Across the cohort, an inverse correlation was found between a larger post-nadir drop in TCR diversity and overall survival time among patients who died. After the lymphocyte count nadir, repertoires from photon-treated patients showed oligoclonal expansion, particularly of CD8+ Temra cells, and this expansion drove the decline in diversity. During treatment, patients who received photon therapy lost naive T cells and TCR diversity and gained effector/memory populations, whereas patients who received proton therapy remained relatively stable. The survival association was assessed only in patients who died, and the authors presented better survival with proton therapy as a possibility rather than a demonstrated result.

On this clone: No cognate antigen has been identified for it. Nothing much larger sits one base from this clone, and base qualities are not available.

The receptor was isolated from a man aged 60 to 75 with pancreatic cancer. The specimen comprised peripheral blood, sampled from a patient treated with proton-based radiotherapy. Recombination connected TRBV30 to TRBJ1-4, with TRBD1 tentatively as D gene (5 bases match). The DNA reads as follows: TGTGCCTGGAGTGCCGGGACGAGGAGTGAAAAACTGTTTTTT. The encoded protein is CAWSAGTRSEKLFF.